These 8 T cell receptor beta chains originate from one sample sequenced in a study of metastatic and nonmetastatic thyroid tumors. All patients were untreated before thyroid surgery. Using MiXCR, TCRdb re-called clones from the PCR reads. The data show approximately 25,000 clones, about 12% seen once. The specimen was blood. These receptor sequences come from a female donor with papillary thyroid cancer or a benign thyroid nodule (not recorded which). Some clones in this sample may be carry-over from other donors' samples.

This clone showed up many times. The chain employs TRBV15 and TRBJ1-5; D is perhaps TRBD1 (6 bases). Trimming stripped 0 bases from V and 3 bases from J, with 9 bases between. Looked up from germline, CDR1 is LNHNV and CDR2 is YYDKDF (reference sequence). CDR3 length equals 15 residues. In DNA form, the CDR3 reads TGTGCCACCAGCAGAGATGGACAGAACAATCAGCCCCAGCATTTT. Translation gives CATSRDGQNNQPQHF.

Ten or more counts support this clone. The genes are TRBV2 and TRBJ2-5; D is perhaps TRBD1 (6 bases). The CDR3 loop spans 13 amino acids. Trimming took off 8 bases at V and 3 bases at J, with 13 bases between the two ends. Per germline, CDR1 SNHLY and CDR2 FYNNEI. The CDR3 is CASLLGAEETQYF. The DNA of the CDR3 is TGTGCCAGCCTGCTGGGGGCTGAAGAGACCCAGTACTTC.

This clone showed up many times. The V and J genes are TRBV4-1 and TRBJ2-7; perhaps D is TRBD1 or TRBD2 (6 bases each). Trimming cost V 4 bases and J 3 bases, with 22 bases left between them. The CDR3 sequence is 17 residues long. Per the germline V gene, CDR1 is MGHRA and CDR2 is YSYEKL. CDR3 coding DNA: TGCGCCAGCAGCCGAGGGGGTGGAGGGCAGGGGAACTACGAGCAGTACTTC. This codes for CASSRGGGGQGNYEQYF.

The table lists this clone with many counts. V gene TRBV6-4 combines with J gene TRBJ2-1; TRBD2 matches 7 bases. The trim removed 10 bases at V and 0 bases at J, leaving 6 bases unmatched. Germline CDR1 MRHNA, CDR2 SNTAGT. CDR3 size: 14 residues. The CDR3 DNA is TGTGCCATGCCGGGGGGATACTCCTACAATGAGCAGTTCTTC. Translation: CAMPGGYSYNEQFF.

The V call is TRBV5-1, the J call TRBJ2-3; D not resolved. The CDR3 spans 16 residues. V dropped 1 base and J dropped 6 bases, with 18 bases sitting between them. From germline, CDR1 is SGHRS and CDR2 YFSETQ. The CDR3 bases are TGCGCCAGCAGCTTGAGCCCAGTCCGCGGAATCGATACGCAGTATTTT. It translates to CASSLSPVRGIDTQYF.

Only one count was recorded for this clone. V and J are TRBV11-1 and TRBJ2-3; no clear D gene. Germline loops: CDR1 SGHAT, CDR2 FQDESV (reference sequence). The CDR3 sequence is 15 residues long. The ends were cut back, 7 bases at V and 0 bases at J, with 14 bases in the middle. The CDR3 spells CASNIRPPSTDTQYF. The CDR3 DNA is TGTGCCAGCAACATACGGCCCCCCAGCACAGATACGCAGTATTTT.

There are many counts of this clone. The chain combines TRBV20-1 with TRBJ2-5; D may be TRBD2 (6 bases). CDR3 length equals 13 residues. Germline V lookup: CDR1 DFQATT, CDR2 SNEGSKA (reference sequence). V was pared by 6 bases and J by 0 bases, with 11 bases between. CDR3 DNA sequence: TGCAGTGCGATCCGGGACTACCAAGAGACCCAGTACTTC. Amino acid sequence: CSAIRDYQETQYF.

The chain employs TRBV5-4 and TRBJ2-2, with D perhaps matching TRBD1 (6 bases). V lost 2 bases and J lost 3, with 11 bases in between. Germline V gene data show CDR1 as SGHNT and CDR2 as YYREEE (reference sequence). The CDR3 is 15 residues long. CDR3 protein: CASSFGGADTGELFF. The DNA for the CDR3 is TGTGCCAGCAGCTTTGGGGGCGCGGACACCGGGGAGCTGTTTTTT.